The clone carrying this TCR beta chain has a single count. Germline V gene data show CDR1 as LGHNA and CDR2 as YSLEER. Trimming shortened V by 0 bases and J by 8 bases, and 10 bases separated the two germline ends. This CDR3 region has 14 residues. Primers used in a second PCR of about 6 to 11 cycles were a sample-barcoded 5' primer and a J-beta primer mix. Every single cDNA molecule received a tag from a template-switch adaptor with 12 random nucleotides. One entry per CDR3 protein, called by TCRdb with MiXCR from the 5' RACE reads. The sample carries over 950,000 distinct CDR3 sequences, about two fifths recorded once. This specimen belongs to a study of blood T cells in healthy people across ages.

The sample taken for sequencing was blood. J is TRBJ2-2 and V is TRBV4-3, with D unclear. The sequence was obtained from a young man in good health. CDR3 region: CASSQDLGPGELFF. CDR3 in DNA: TGCGCCAGCAGCCAAGACCTAGGCCCAGGGGAGCTGTTTTTT.